A selection of T cell receptor beta chains follows, all from one sample in a study of blood T cell repertoires in COVID-19. TCRdb's copy holds only in-frame clones and misses some; the assay was immunoSEQ multiplex PCR. The sample holds more than 65,000 clones, approximately 89% seen once. The sample consisted of peripheral blood. The receptors stem from an elderly man with acute or convalescent COVID-19. Each CDR3 is given with its conserved first and last residue. D genes are given only for firm matches. Some rows have no size entry. The others give once, few or many, or a class for an expanded clone.

J,D,V,size,DNA,CDR3
TRBJ2-1,TRBD1,TRBV5-1,NA,TGCGCCAGCAGCTTAGGGACAGGAGAACACAATGAGCAGTTCTTC,CASSLGTGEHNEQFF
TRBJ1-2,TRBD1,TRBV18,NA,TGTGCCAGCTCACCAGGGACAGGGAATGGCTACACCTTC,CASSPGTGNGYTF
TRBJ1-1,TRBD1,TRBV28,NA,TGTGCCAGCAGTTTATTCGGGACAGGGTTTAACACTGAAGCTTTCTTT,CASSLFGTGFNTEAFF
TRBJ2-3,TRBD2,TRBV27,NA,TGTGCCAGCAGTCTATCGGGACTAGCGGGGCATACGCAGTATTTT,CASSLSGLAGHTQYF
TRBJ2-2,TRBD2,TRBV2,few,TGTGCCAGCACCCTACGGACTAGCGGGAGCACCGGGGAGCTGTTTTTT,CASTLRTSGSTGELFF
TRBJ2-7,NA,TRBV19,NA,TGTGCCAGTCGCGGGGGAGGGGGGGCCTACGAGCAGTACTTC,CASRGGGGAYEQYF
TRBJ2-5,TRBD1,TRBV28,NA,TGTGCCAGCAGTTCGGGGGGACAGGGGGACAAAGAGACCCAGTACTTC,CASSSGGQGDKETQYF
TRBJ2-7,NA,TRBV7-2,NA,TGTGCCAGCAGCCTCCTTAATGAGCAGTACTTC,CASSLLNEQYF
TRBJ2-7,TRBD1,TRBV28,NA,TGTGCCAGCAGCCTACTACGGACAGGGGGCAACGAGCAGTACTTC,CASSLLRTGGNEQYF
TRBJ1-4,NA,TRBV5-1,NA,TGCGCCAGCAGCCCCAATACAGGGAGTGTAAATGAAAAACTGTTTTTT,CASSPNTGSVNEKLFF
TRBJ1-5,TRBD1,TRBV6-6,NA,TGTGCCAGCAGGGGACAGGGGGCCCACAATCAGCCCCAGCATTTT,CASRGQGAHNQPQHF
TRBJ1-2,NA,TRBV3-1/TRBV3-2,NA,TGTGCCAGCAGCCAGGGGATGACAGTCAGGGGCTACACCTTC,CASSQGMTVRGYTF
TRBJ2-7,TRBD1,TRBV5-1,NA,TGCGCCAGCAGCTCCGGACAGGAATCCTACGAGCAGTACTTC,CASSSGQESYEQYF
TRBJ2-1,NA,TRBV6-4,NA,TGTGCCACTCTCCCTGATGGGGGGGCCGGTGAGCAGTTCTTC,CATLPDGGAGEQFF
TRBJ1-1,NA,TRBV7-2,NA,TGTGCCAGCAGCGAGGGGACTCACACTGAAGCTTTCTTT,CASSEGTHTEAFF
TRBJ1-2,TRBD1,TRBV10-3,NA,TGTGCCACCAGGACAGGGGAGGGCTATGGCTACACCTTC,CATRTGEGYGYTF
TRBJ2-1,TRBD1,TRBV7-2,NA,TGTGCCAGCAGCTTAGCGGGGGGGACAGGGGGCAATGAGCAGTTCTTC,CASSLAGGTGGNEQFF
TRBJ2-7,TRBD2,TRBV6-5,NA,TGTGCCAGCAGCCTTACTAGCGGGAGAGAGTACGAGCAGTACTTC,CASSLTSGREYEQYF
TRBJ2-7,TRBD2,TRBV7-9,NA,TGTGCCAGCAGCTTAGTTGCGGGGGGCTGGGAGGAGCAGTACTTC,CASSLVAGGWEEQYF
TRBJ2-1,TRBD1,TRBV5-4,NA,TGTGCCAGCAGCCCCTTACGAACAGGGGGCAATGAGCAGTTCTTC,CASSPLRTGGNEQFF
TRBJ2-5,TRBD2,TRBV27,once,TGTGCCAGCAGTTTAAGGGCTAGCGGCAACCAAGAGACCCAGTACTTC,CASSLRASGNQETQYF
TRBJ1-5,NA,TRBV6-2/TRBV6-3,NA,TGTGCCAGCAGTTACCTCGGGATCGCGGGTCATAGCAATCAGCCCCAGCATTTT,CASSYLGIAGHSNQPQHF
TRBJ1-3,TRBD1,TRBV28,NA,TGTGCCAGCGGTGGGACAGGGGTCGGCTCTGGAAACACCATATATTTT,CASGGTGVGSGNTIYF
TRBJ2-5,NA,TRBV7-8,NA,TGTGCCAGCAGCTTACAACCGCGAGAGACCCAGTACTTC,CASSLQPRETQYF
TRBJ1-2,TRBD1,TRBV18,NA,TGTGCCAGCTCACCACCCGGGACAGGGTTCTATGCCTATGGCTACACCTTC,CASSPPGTGFYAYGYTF
TRBJ2-2,NA,TRBV4-1,NA,TGCGCCAGCAGCCAAGAAACTGGAGGGAGTCGAACCGGGGAGCTGTTTTTT,CASSQETGGSRTGELFF
TRBJ1-5,NA,TRBV7-2,NA,TGTGCCAGCAGCACCGGGACAAGGGCTGAGCCCCAGCATTTT,CASSTGTRAEPQHF
TRBJ2-5,TRBD2,TRBV5-1,NA,TGCGCCAGCAGCTCAGCGGGGGGGCGAGAGACCCAGTACTTC,CASSSAGGRETQYF